This TCR beta chain appears in the sequencing data of a study of blood T cell repertoires in COVID-19. Here immunoSEQ multiplex PCR was the method, and the copy in TCRdb shows in-frame clones only, minus some. This sample has 200,000 to 250,000 clones, with around 89% found just once. Followed over time, Seattle patients had been enrolled while infection was active. This clone was recorded a few times. The V segment lost 3 bases and the J segment 7 bases; nucleotides outside the gene matches: 1. Germline V gene sequence: CDR1 DFQATT, CDR2 SNEGSKA (reference sequence). The CDR3 loop spans 12 amino acids.

The TCR was taken from a man aged 25-45 years with COVID-19, enrolled during active disease. The chain recombines TRBV20-1 with TRBJ2-1, with 9 nucleotides matching TRBD1. Sequenced: peripheral blood. CDR3 bases: TGCAGTGCTAGTGGACAGGGGAATGAGCAGTTCTTC. It translates to CSASGQGNEQFF.